Here is one TCR beta chain with its context. The specificity of this receptor is unknown. No much larger clone is present one base from it, and per-base qualities are unavailable. The immunoSEQ Assay, a bias-controlled multiplex PCR, was used to amplify TCRbeta CDR3 regions from genomic DNA. The study's processing was this. The number of nucleated cells in each sample was estimated from the amplification of reference gene primers within the assay. To quantify the absolute abundance of each unique TCRbeta CDR3 rearrangement, sequence reads were collapsed and filtered. Productive Simpson clonality was computed per sample as the square root of Simpson's diversity index over productive rearrangements. The immuneACCESS repertoire file appears here via TCRdb, limited to in-frame rearrangements. These files lack a portion of the clones; in checked studies, under half of the deficit traces to unresolved V genes, and the cause of the others is not known. V and J calls and clone size are copied from that table; D and trimming were computed from the DNA. The sample data list around 100,000 clones, and around 83% of these were observed just once. The ten largest clones capture around 5.5% of the sample.

This sample is drawn from a study of blood T cell repertoires in COVID-19 (dated by TCRdb to the early 2020s). As for the study more broadly: Samples from collaborators originated in the United States, Italy and Spain and spanned both the acute and convalescent phases of COVID-19. The material from the prospective study consisted of cDNA or gDNA derived from T cells, B-cell-depleted T cells, or PBMCs. Deeply sampled blood TCRbeta repertoires from subjects exposed to, actively infected with, or recovered from COVID-19 were included in the dataset. The repertoires were made available in a free public database intended to serve as a resource for research on the immune response to SARS-CoV-2. The samples were drawn from two sources: the first 160 participants of the ongoing ImmuneRACE study, and over 1,000 subjects contributed by 6 global collaborators. The sample metadata nearly always contained a de-identified subject ID, COVID-19 status, age in years and sex. Where available, HLA class I and class II types were obtained from metadata supplied by the sample provider rather than from assay-based typing. Points the paper makes about the study in general: Clinical and demographic metadata were provided uncurated, with the amount varying by source and participant.

In Seattle, one collaborating source enrolled patients while the infection was active and tracked those patients longitudinally over the course of disease. The collaborating institutions used their own protocols to collect whole blood in K2EDTA tubes. For TCRbeta analysis, collaborators shipped samples as frozen whole blood, isolated PBMCs, or DNA extracted from either of those sample types. According to the germline V gene, CDR1 reads MNHEY and CDR2 reads SVGEGT. The CDR3, cysteine through phenylalanine, is 14 amino acids long. Of all the DNA, just the CDR3 is kept, 42 bases in frame from base 1. Trimming leaves V shorter by 2 bases and J shorter by 3 bases, with the junction holding 0 bases beyond the gene matches.

The sequenced sample was peripheral blood. The receptor comes from an older woman with COVID-19, enrolled during active disease. The chain is made from TRBV6-2 or TRBV6-3 and TRBJ2-7, and 11 junction bases match TRBD2. The nucleotides read TGTGCCAGCAGTTACGGACTAGCGGGCTACGAGCAGTACTTC. Its protein product is CASSYGLAGYEQYF.